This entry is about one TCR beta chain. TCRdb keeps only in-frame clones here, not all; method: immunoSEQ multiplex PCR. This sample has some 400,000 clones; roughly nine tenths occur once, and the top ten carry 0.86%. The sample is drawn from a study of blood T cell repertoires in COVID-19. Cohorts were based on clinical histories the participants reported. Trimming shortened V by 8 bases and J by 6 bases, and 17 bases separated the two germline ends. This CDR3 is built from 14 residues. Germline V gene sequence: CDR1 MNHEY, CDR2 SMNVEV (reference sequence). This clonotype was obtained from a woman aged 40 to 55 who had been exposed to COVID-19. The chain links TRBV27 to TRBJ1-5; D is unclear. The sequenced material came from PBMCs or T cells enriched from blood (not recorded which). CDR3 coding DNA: TGTGCCAGCTCATACTCGGAGAGGAGTCAGCCCCAGCATTTT. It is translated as CASSYSERSQPQHF.